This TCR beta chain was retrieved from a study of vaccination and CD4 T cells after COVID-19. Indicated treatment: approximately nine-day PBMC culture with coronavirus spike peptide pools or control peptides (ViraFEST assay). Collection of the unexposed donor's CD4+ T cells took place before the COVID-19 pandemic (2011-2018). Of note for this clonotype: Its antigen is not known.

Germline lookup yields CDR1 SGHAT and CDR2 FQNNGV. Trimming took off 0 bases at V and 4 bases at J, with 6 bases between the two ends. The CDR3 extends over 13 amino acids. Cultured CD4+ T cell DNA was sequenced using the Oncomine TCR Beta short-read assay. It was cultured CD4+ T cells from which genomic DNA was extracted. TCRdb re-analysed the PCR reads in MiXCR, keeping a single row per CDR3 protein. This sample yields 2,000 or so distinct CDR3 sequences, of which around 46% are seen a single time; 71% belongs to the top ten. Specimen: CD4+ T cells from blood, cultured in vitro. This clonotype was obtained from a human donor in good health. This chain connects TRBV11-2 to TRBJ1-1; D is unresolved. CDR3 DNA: TGTGCCAGCAGCTTAGACGGGTTCACTGAAGCTTTCTTT. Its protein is CASSLDGFTEAFF.